This T cell receptor beta chain was observed in a study of T cell responses to AZD1222 COVID-19 vaccine. A word on this clone: No antigen is known for it.

Germline assignment: CDR1 MNHEY and CDR2 SVGAGI. The CDR3 spans 15 residues. V shed 4 bases and J 5 bases; nucleotides not matched to a gene: 7. Findings and caveats of the study: Spike-specific TCR breadth and depth grew following two AZD1222 doses.

TCRdb keeps only in-frame clones here, not all; method: immunoSEQ multiplex PCR. The sample lists 100,000 to 150,000 clones, around 87% occurring once. The TCR comes from an adult in good health. The sample was peripheral blood, taken on day 0 of AZD1222 vaccination. This chain uses TRBV6-5 with TRBJ2-3, with 9 positions matching TRBD1. The CDR3 sequence is CASSSAGQGIDTQYF. DNA for the CDR3: TGTGCCAGCAGTTCTGCGGGACAGGGAATAGATACGCAGTATTTT.